This T cell receptor beta chain emerged from a study of molecular identifiers for immune sequencing clone quantification. Study-wide points: Shared barcodes on identical TCR molecules could underestimate the sizes of highly expanded clones. Beyond 20 RNA copies, clones held over 99% of effector molecules, compared with under 1% in naive cells.

The V gene lost 7 bases and the J gene lost 4 bases, with 16 bases spanning the gap. Germline V lookup: CDR1 LNHDA, CDR2 SQIVND (reference sequence). The CDR3 contains 14 residues. Construction of naive CD8 libraries employed about 17,000 to 1,100,000 sorted cells together with 10%, 30% or 50% RNA. About this clonotype itself: No antigen is known for it.

TCR libraries were built in bulk with a published protocol and specific TCR primers. Via MiXCR, TCRdb re-called the PCR reads, giving one row per CDR3 protein. The table lists 300,000 to 400,000 distinct CDR3 sequences, 24% of them singletons, with about 0.71% in the top ten. The TCR was taken from a human donor in good health. Some libraries in this study had Jurkat cell RNA spiked in. Sequencing was carried out using naive CD8+ T cells from blood, with Jurkat cell RNA spiked in. Subset indicated: FACS-sorted CD8+CD4-CCR7+CD45RA+ naive T cells. The rearrangement uses TRBV19 and TRBJ1-2, with a tentative D call TRBD1 (5 bases). The CDR3 sequence is CASTIRGGGYGYTF. In DNA form, the CDR3 reads TGTGCCAGTACTATTCGGGGCGGCGGCTATGGCTACACCTTC.